This TCR beta chain is from a study of T-cell memory formation after mild COVID-19. Broader study findings: Day 15 to 85 contracting clones showed balanced CD4/CD8; later expanders leaned CD4+.

The table lists this clonotype with a few counts. Antigen unknown. Trimming removed 3 bases at V and 1 base at J, with 13 bases between. The CDR3 spans 16 residues. Germline CDR1 and CDR2: LGHDT and YNNKEL (reference sequence). TCR alpha and TCR beta cDNA libraries with sample barcodes and UMIs came from 5'RACE using constant-segment primers. TCRdb reprocessed the 5' RACE reads via MiXCR and lists one record per CDR3 protein. In the table there are 350,000 to 450,000 distinct CDR3 sequences, 20% to 25% of which are singletons. The receptor was isolated from an adult woman who had mild COVID-19 (a few samples of this study predate the infection). Cell type and time point are not known. The sample consisted of PBMCs or a T cell subset sorted from them (not recorded which). The chain uses TRBV3-1 and TRBJ1-5; weak D call: TRBD1 (5 bases). The CDR3 is CASSHGHRGSNQPQHF. In DNA form, the CDR3 reads TGTGCCAGCAGCCATGGACACCGGGGGAGCAATCAGCCCCAGCATTTT.